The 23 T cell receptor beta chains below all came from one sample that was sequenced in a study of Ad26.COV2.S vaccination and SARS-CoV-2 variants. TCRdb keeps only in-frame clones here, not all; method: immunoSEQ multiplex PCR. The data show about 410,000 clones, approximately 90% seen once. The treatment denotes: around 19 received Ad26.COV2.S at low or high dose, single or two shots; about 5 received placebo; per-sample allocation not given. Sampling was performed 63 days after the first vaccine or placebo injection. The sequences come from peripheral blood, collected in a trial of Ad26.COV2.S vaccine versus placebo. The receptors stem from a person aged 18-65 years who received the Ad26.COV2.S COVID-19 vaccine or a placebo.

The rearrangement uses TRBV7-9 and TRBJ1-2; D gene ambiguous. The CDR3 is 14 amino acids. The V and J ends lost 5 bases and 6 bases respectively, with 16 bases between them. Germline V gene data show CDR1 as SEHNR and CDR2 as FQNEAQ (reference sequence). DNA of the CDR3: TGTGCCAGCAGCCTCGCCGAATCCGTGAATGGCTACACCTTC. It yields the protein CASSLAESVNGYTF.

CDR3 loop: CAISDPGTGQKNEQFF. DNA for the CDR3: TGTGCCATCAGTGACCCCGGTACAGGGCAAAAAAATGAGCAGTTCTTC. The rearrangement links TRBV10-3 to TRBJ2-1; tentative D call: TRBD1 (6 bases). The V gene's germline CDR1 is ENHRY and CDR2 SYGVKD. The CDR3 length is 16 residues. Trimming cost V 3 bases and J 7 bases, with 19 bases left between them.

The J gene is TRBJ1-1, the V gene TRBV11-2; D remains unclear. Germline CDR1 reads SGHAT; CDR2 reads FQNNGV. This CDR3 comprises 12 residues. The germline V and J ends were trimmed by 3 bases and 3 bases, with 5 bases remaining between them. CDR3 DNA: TGTGCCAGCAGCTTCGGTTACACTGAAGCTTTCTTT. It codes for CASSFGYTEAFF.

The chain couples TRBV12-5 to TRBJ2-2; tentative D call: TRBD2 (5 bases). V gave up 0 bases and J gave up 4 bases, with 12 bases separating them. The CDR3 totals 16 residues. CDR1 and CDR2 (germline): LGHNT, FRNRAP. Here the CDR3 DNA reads TGTGCTAGTGGTTTGGTACTTCGGGGTGTCACCGGGGAGCTGTTTTTT. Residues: CASGLVLRGVTGELFF.

The CDR3 loop is CASSYDTNSYGYTF. The CDR3 DNA is TGTGCCAGCAGTTACGACACCAACTCCTATGGCTACACCTTC. The chain couples TRBV6-5 to TRBJ1-2, with no clear D. V shed 2 bases and J shed 4 bases, with 11 bases lying between them. Germline loops: CDR1 MNHEY, CDR2 SVGAGI. The CDR3 loop spans 14 amino acids.

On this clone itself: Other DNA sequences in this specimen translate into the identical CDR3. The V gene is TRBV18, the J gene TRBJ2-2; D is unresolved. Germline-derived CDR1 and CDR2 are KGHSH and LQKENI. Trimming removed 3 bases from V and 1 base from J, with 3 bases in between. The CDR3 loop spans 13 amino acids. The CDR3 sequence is CASSPRNTGELFF. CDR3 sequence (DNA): TGTGCCAGCTCACCGAGGAACACCGGGGAGCTGTTTTTT.

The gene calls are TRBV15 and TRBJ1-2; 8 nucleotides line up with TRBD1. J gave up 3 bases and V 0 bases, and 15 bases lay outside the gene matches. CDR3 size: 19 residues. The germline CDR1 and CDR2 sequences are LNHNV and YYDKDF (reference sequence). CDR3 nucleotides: TGTGCCACCAGCAGAGATCTTTTTGGAAGGACAGGGATGGACTATGGCTACACCTTC. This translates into CATSRDLFGRTGMDYGYTF.

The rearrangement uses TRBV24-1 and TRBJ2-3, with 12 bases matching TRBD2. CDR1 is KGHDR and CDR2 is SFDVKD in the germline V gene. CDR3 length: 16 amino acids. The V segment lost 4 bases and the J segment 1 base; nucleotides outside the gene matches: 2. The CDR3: CATSELAGGRTDTQYF. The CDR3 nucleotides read TGTGCCACCAGTGAACTAGCGGGGGGACGCACAGATACGCAGTATTTT.

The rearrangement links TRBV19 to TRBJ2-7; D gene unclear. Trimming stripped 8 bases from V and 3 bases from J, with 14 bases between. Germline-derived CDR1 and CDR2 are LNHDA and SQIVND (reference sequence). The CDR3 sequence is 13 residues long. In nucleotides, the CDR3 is TGTGCCAGTCGCGCCTGGCAGGACTACGAGCAGTACTTC. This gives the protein CASRAWQDYEQYF.

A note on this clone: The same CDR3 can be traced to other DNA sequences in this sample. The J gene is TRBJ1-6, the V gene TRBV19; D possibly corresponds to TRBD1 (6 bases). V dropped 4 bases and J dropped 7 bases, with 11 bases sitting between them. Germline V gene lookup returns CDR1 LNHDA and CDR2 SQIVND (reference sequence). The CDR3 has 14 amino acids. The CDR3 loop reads CASSTRGANSPLHF. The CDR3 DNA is TGTGCCAGTAGTACCCGGGGGGCAAATTCACCCCTCCACTTT.

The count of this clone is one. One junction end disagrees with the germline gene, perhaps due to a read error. The CDR3 loop reads CASSYSRGRFMVLF. Written as DNA, the CDR3 is TGTGCCAGCAGCTATTCCAGGGGGCGCTTCATGGTCCTCTTC. The chain joins TRBV3-1 (or the pseudogene TRBV3-2) to TRBJ1-2; 8 bases agree with TRBD1. The CDR3 has 14 amino acids. Germline V gene lookup returns CDR1 LGHDT and CDR2 YNNKEL (reference sequence).

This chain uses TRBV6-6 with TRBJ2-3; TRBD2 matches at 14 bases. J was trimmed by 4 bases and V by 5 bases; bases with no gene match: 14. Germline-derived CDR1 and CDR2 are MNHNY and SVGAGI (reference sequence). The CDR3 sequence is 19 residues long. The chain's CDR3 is CASSPQGLAGAASADTQYF. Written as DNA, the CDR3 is TGTGCCAGCAGTCCACAGGGACTAGCGGGGGCCGCCTCCGCAGATACGCAGTATTTT.

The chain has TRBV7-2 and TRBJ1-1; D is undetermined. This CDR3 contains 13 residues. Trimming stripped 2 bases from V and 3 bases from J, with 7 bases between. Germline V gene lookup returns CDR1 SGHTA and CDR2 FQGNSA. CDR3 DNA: TGTGCCAGCAGCTTAAGGAGGCACACTGAAGCTTTCTTT. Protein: CASSLRRHTEAFF.

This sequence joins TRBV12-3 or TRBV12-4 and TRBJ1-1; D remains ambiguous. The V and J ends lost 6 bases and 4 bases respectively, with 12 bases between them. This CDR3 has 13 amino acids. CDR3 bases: TGTGCCAGCAGCTTAACGGGGAGCACTGAAGCTTTCTTT. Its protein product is CASSLTGSTEAFF.

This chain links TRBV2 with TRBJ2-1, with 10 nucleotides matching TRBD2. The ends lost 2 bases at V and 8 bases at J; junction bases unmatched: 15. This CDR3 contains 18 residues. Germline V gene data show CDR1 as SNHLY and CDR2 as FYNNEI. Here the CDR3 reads CASSEKIRIAGGWDEQFF. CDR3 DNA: TGTGCCAGCAGTGAAAAGATCCGGATAGCGGGGGGCTGGGATGAGCAGTTCTTC.

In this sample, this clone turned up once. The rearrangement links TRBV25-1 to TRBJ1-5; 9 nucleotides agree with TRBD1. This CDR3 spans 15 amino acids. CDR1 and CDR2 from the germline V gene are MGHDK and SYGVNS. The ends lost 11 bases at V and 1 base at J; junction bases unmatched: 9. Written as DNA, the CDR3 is TGTGCCCCGGACAGGGGAGGAAGGAGCAATCAGCCCCAGCATTTT. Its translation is CAPDRGGRSNQPQHF.

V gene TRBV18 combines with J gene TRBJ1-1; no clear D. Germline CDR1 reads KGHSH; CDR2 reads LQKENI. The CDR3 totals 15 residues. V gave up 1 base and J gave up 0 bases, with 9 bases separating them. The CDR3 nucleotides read TGTGCCAGCTCACCACGGCAGGAAATGAACACTGAAGCTTTCTTT. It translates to CASSPRQEMNTEAFF.

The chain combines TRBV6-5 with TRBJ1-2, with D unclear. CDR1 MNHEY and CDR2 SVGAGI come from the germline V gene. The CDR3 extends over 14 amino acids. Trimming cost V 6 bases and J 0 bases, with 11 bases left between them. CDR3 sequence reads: CASSTRFANYGYTF. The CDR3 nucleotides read TGTGCCAGCAGCACCAGATTCGCTAACTATGGCTACACCTTC.

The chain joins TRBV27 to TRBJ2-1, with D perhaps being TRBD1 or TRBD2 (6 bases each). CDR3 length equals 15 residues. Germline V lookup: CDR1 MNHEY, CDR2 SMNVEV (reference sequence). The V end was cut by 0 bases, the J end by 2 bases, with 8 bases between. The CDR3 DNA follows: TGTGCCAGCAGTTTATCACGGGGGCCCTACAATGAGCAGTTCTTC. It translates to CASSLSRGPYNEQFF.

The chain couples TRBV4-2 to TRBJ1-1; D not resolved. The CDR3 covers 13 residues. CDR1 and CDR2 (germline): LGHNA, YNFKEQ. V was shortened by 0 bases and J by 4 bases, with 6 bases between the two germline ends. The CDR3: CASSQDRSTEAFF. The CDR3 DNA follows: TGTGCCAGCAGCCAAGACAGAAGCACTGAAGCTTTCTTT.

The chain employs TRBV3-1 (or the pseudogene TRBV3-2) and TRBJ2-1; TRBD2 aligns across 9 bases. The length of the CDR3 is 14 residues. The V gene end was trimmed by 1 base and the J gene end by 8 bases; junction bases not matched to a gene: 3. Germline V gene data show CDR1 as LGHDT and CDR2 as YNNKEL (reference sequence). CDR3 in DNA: TGTGCCAGCAGCCAAGCCTGGACTAGCGATGAGCAGTTCTTC. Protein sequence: CASSQAWTSDEQFF.

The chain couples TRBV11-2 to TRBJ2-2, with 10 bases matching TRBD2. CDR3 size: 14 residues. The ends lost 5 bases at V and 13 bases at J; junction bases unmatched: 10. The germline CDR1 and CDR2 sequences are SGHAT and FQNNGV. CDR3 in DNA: TGTGCCAGCAGCCAGAACCAGCGGGGGGGCGGGCTGTTTTTT. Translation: CASSQNQRGGGLFF.

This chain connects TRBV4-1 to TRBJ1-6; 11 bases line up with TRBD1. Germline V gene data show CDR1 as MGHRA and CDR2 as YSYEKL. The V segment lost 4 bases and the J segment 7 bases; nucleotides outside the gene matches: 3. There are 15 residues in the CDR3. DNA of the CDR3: TGCGCCAGCAGCCGAGGACAGGGGGCCAATTCACCCCTCCACTTT. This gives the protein CASSRGQGANSPLHF.